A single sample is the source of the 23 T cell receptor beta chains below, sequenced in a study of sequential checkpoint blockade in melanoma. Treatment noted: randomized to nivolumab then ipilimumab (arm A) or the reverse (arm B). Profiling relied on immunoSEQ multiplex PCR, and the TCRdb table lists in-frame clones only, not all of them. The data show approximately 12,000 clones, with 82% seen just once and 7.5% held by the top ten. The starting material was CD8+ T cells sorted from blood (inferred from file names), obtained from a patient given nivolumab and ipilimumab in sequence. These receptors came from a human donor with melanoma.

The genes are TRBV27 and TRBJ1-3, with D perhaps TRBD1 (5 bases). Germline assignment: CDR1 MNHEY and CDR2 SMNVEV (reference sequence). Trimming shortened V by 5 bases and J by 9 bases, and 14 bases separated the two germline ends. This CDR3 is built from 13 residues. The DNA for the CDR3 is TGTGCCAGCAGTCTCGGGGGAGAAAGCACCATATATTTT. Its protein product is CASSLGGESTIYF.

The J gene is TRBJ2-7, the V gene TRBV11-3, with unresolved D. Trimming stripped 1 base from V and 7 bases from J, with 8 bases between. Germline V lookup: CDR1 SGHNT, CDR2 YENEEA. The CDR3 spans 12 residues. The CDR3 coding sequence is TGTGCCAGCAGCTTAGGGCCCCTGGAGCAGTACTTC. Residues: CASSLGPLEQYF.

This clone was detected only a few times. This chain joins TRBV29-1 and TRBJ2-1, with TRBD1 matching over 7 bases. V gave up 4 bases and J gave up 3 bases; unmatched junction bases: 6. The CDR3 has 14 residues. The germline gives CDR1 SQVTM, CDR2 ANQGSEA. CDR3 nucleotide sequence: TGCAGCGTTGGACAGGGTCGGGACTACAATGAGCAGTTCTTC. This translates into CSVGQGRDYNEQFF.

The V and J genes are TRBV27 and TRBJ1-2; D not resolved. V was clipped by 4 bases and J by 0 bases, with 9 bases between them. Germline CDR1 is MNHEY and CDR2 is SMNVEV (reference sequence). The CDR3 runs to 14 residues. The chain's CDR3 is CASSSAGTNYGYTF. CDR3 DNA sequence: TGTGCCAGCAGTTCAGCAGGAACTAACTATGGCTACACCTTC.

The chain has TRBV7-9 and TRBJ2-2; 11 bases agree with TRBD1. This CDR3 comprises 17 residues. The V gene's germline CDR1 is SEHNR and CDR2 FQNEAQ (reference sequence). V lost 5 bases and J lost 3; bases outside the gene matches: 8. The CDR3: CASSARGQGEDTGELFF. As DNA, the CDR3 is TGTGCCAGCAGCGCAAGGGGACAGGGGGAGGACACCGGGGAGCTGTTTTTT. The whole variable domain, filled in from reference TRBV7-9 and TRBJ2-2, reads DTGVSQNPRHKITKRGQNVTFRCDPISEHNRLYWYRQTLGQGPEFLTYFQNEAQLEKSRLLSDRFSAERPKGSFSTLEIQRTEQGDSAMYLCASSARGQGEDTGELFFGEGSRLTVL.

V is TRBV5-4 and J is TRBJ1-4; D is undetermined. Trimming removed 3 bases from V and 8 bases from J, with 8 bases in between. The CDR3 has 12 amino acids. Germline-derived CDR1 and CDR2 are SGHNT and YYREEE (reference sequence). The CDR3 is CASSSGGEKLFF. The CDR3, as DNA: TGTGCCAGCAGCTCGGGTGGGGAAAAACTGTTTTTT. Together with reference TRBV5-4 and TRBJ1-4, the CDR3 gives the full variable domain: ETGVTQSPTHLIKTRGQQVTLRCSSQSGHNTVSWYQQALGQGPQFIFQYYREEENGRGNFPPRFSGLQFPNYSSELNVNALELDDSALYLCASSSGGEKLFFGSGTQLSVL.

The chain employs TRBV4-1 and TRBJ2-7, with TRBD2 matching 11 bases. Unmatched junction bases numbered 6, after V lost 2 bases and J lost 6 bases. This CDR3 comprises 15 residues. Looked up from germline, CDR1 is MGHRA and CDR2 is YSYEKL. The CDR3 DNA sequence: TGCGCCAGCAGCCAATTAGCGGGAGGGCCCGTCGAGCAGTACTTC. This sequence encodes CASSQLAGGPVEQYF.

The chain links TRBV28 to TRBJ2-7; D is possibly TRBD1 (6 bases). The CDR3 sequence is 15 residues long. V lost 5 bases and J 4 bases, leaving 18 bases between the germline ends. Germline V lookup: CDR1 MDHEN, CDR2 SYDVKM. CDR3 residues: CASSTPEQGLYEQYF. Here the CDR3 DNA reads TGTGCCAGCAGTACCCCGGAACAGGGTCTATACGAGCAGTACTTC.

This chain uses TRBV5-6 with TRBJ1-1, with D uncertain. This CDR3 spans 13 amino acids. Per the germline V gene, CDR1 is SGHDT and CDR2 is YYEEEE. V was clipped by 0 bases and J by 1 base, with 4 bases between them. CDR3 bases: TGTGCCAGCAGCTTGGTATGGAACACTGAAGCTTTCTTT. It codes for CASSLVWNTEAFF.

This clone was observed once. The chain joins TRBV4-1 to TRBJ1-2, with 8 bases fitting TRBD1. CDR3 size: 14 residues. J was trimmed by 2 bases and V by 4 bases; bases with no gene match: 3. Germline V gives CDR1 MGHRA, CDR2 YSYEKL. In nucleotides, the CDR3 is TGCGCCAGCAGCCTCGGACAGGGAAACTATGGCTACACCTTC. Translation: CASSLGQGNYGYTF.

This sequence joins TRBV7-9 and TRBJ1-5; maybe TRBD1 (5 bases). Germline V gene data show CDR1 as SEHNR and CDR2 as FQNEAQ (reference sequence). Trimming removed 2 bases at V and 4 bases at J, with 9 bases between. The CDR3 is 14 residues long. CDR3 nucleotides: TGTGCCAGCAGCTTAACCGACAGTAATCAGCCCCAGCATTTT. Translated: CASSLTDSNQPQHF.

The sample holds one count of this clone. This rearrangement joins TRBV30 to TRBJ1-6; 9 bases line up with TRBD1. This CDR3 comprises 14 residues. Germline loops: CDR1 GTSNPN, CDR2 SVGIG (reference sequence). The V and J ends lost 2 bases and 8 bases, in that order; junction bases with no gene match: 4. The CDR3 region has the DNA TGTGCCTGGAGTCCGGGACAGGGTGATTCACCCCTCCACTTT. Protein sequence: CAWSPGQGDSPLHF.

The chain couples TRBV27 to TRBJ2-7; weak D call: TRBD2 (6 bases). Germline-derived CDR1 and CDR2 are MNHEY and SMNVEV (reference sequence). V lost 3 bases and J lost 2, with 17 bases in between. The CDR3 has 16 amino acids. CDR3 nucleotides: TGTGCCAGCAGTTTTGAGGCGGGATCACCTACCTACGAGCAGTACTTC. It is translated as CASSFEAGSPTYEQYF.

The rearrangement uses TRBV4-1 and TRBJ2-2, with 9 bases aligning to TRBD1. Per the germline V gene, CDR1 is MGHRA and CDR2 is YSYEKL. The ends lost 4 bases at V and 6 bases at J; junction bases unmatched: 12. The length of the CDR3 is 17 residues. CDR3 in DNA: TGCGCCAGCAGCCCGACCCGGTGGACAGGGGTGGCCGGGGAGCTGTTTTTT. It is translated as CASSPTRWTGVAGELFF.

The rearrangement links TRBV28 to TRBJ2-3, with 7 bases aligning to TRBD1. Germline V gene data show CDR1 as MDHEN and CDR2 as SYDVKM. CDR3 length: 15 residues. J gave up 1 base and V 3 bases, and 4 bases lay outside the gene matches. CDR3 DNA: TGTGCCAGCAGTTTCTACAGGGGAGGCACAGATACGCAGTATTTT. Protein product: CASSFYRGGTDTQYF.

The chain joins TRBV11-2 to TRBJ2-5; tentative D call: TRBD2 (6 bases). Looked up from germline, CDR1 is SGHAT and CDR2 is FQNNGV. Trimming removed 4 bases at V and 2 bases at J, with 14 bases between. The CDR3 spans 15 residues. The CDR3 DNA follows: TGTGCCAGCAGCTCGATTCGGACTACGCAAGAGACCCAGTACTTC. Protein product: CASSSIRTTQETQYF.

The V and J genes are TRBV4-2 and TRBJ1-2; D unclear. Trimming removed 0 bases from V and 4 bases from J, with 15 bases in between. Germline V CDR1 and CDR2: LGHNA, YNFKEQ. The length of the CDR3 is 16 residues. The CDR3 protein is CASSQEVNVDFYGYTF. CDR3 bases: TGTGCCAGCAGCCAAGAGGTTAACGTGGACTTCTATGGCTACACCTTC.

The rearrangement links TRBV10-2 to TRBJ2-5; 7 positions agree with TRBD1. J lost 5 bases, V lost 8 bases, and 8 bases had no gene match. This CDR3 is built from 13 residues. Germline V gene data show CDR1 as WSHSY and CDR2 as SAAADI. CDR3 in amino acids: CASFRGPGETQYF. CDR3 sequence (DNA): TGCGCCAGCTTTAGGGGGCCCGGTGAGACCCAGTACTTC.

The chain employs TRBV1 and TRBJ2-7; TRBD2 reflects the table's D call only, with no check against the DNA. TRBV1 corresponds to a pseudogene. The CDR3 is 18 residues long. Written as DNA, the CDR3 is TGCACCAGCAGCCAAGATTGTGGGAGCGGGAGGGCCGCAACCGAGCAGTACTTC. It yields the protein CTSSQDCGSGRAATEQYF.

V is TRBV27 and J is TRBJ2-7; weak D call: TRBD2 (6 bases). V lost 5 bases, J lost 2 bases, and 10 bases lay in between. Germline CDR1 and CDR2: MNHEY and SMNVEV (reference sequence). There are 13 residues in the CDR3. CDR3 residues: CASSLRLAYEQYF. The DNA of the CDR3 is TGTGCCAGCAGTCTCCGACTAGCCTACGAGCAGTACTTC.

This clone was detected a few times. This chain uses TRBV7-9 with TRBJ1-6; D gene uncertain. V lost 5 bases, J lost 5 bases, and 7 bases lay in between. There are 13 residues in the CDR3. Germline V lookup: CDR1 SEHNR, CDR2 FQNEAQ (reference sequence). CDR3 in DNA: TGTGCCAGCAGCCTCCCTCATAATTCACCCCTCCACTTT. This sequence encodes CASSLPHNSPLHF.

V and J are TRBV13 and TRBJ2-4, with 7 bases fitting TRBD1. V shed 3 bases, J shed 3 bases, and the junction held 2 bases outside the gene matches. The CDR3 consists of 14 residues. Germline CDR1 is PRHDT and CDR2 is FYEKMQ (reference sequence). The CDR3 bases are TGTGCCAGCAGCTTTACAGGGGTCAAAAACATTCAGTACTTC. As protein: CASSFTGVKNIQYF.

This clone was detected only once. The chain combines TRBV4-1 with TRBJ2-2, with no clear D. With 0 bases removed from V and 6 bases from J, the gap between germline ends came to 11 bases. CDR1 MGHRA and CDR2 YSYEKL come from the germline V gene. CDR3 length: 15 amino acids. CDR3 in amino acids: CASSQDEEKPGELFF. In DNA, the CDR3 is TGCGCCAGCAGCCAAGATGAGGAGAAACCCGGGGAGCTGTTTTTT.